This TCR beta chain was found in a study of human T cells and chemical hapten exposure. Whole-study context: The study lasted roughly five months, and patients were dosed weekly with diphenylcyclopropenone on the scalp throughout.

Points from the study as a whole: Expanded TCRs grouped into significantly more large CDR3 similarity clusters than controls produced.

Via MiXCR, TCRdb re-called the RACE reads, giving one row per CDR3 protein. The data contain around 380,000 distinct CDR3 sequences, 4.5% to 7% of them singletons. This clonotype was found many times. Antigen unknown. Described time point: pre-sensitization, week 0. Specified treatment: therapeutic diphenylcyclopropenone sensitization with weekly scalp DPC. Total RNA was isolated from whole blood that had not been fractionated. Germline V CDR1 and CDR2: MNHNY, SVGAGI (reference sequence). The CDR3 runs 16 residues. The ends lost 2 bases at V and 7 bases at J; junction bases unmatched: 6. This chain uses TRBV6-6 with TRBJ1-6; 9 bases are a match to TRBD1. The clonotype originates from a woman aged 18-29 years with alopecia areata. Some clones in this sample may be carry-over from other donors' samples. The sample in question was whole blood, obtained in connection with sensitization to the hapten diphenylcyclopropenone (DPC). This CDR3 reads CASSYGGTGLNSPLHF. In DNA, the CDR3 is TGTGCCAGCAGTTACGGTGGGACAGGGCTAAATTCACCCCTCCACTTT.